What follows is one TCR beta chain and its context. As yet, its antigen is unknown. This sample is drawn from a study of graft-versus-host responses after intestinal transplantation. The CDR3 runs 12 residues. Germline CDR1 is MNHNY and CDR2 is SVGAGI (reference sequence). Unmatched junction bases numbered 2, after V lost 6 bases and J lost 5 bases. Sequencing was performed with immunoSEQ multiplex PCR; in TCRdb, only in-frame clones are kept and a portion is missing. The table records about 120,000 clones, roughly nine tenths of them present only once. Study results and limitations: Recipient-marrow GvH clones were detected, some having first appeared in ileum or blood.

This specimen consisted of unstimulated CD4+ T cells sorted from spleen or lymph node cells, obtained before intestinal transplant. The genes are TRBV6-6 and TRBJ2-7; 9 positions match TRBD1. The clonotype comes from a human donor who received an intestinal transplant. This CDR3 reads CASRRDRDEQYF. The CDR3 DNA is TGTGCCAGCAGGAGGGACAGGGACGAGCAGTACTTC.